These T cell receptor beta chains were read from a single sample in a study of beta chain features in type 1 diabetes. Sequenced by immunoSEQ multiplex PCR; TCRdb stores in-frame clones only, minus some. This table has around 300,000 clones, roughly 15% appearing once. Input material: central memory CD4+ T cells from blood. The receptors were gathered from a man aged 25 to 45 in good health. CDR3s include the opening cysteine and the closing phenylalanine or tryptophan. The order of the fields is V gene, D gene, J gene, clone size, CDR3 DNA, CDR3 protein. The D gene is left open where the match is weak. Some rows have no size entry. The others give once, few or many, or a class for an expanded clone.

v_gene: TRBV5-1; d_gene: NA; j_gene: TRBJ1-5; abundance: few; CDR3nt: TGCGCCAGCAGCTTGGACGGATATAGCAATCAGCCCCAGCATTTT; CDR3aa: CASSLDGYSNQPQHF
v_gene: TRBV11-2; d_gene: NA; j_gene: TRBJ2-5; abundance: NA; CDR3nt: TGTGCCAGCAGCGCGTGGGAGACCCAGTACTTC; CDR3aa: CASSAWETQYF
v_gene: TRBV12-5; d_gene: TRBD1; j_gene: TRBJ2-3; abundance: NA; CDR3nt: TGTGCTAGTGCCCAACAGGGGAGCACAGATACGCAGTATTTT; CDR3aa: CASAQQGSTDTQYF
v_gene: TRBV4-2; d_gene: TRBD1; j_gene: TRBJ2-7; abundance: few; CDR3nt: TGTGCCAGCAGCCAGAGGACAGGTGGGTCCTACGAGCAGTACTTC; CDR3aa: CASSQRTGGSYEQYF
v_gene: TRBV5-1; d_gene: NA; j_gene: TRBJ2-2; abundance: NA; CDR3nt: TGCGCCAGCAGCACTGAGACGACCCTCCGAGGCACCGGGGAGCTGTTTTTT; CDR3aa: CASSTETTLRGTGELFF
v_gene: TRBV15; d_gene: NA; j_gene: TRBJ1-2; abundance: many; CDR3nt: TGTGCCACCAGCGGGTTTCGGGACACGACGAACTATGGCTACACCTTC; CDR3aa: CATSGFRDTTNYGYTF
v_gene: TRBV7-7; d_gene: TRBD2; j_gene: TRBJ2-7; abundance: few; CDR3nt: TGTGCCAGCAGCTTAGAACTAGCGGGGTCCGAGCAGTACTTC; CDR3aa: CASSLELAGSEQYF
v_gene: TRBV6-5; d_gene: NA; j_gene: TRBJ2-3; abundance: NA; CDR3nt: TGTGCCAGCAGTCGACTGGGGTCCACAGATACGCAGTATTTT; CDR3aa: CASSRLGSTDTQYF
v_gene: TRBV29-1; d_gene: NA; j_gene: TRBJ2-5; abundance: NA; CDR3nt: TGCAGCGCCGCATTGGGGAATGTGGCTGACTTC; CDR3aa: CSAALGNVADF
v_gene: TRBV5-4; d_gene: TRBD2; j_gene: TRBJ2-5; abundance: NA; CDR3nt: TGTGCCAGCAGCCACCAACTAGCGAAGGGTGAGACCCAGTACTTC; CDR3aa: CASSHQLAKGETQYF
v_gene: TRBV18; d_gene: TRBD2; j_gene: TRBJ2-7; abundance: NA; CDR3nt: TGTGCCAGCTCACCGCCTAGCGGGAGAACCTACGAGCAGTACTTC; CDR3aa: CASSPPSGRTYEQYF
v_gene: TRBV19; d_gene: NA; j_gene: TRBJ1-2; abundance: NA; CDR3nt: TGTGCCAGTAGTCCCCGGAGGGGGGCCCGATCTAACTATGGCTACACCTTC; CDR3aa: CASSPRRGARSNYGYTF
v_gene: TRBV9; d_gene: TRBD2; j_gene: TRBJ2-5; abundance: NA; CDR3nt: TGTGCCAGCAGCGCTTCGAACGGGAGGGCCGGAGAGACCCAGTACTTC; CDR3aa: CASSASNGRAGETQYF
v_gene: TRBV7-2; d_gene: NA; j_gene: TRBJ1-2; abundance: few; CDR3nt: TGTGCCAGCAGCTTAATGGGGCAGGGGTATGGCTACACCTTC; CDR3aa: CASSLMGQGYGYTF
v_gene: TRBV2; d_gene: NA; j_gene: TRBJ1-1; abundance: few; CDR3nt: TGTGCCAGCGGGTCGACAGGGAACACTGAAGCTTTCTTT; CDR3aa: CASGSTGNTEAFF